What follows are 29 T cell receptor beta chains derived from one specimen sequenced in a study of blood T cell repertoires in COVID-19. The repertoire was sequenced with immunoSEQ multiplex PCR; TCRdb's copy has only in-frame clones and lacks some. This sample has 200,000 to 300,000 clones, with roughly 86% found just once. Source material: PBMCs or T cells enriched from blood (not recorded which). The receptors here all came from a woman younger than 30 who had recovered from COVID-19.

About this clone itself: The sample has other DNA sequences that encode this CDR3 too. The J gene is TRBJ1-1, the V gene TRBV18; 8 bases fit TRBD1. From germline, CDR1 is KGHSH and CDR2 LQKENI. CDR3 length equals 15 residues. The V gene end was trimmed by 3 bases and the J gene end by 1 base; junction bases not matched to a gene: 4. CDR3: CASSPSGQANTEAFF. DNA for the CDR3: TGTGCCAGCTCACCTTCGGGACAGGCGAACACTGAAGCTTTCTTT.

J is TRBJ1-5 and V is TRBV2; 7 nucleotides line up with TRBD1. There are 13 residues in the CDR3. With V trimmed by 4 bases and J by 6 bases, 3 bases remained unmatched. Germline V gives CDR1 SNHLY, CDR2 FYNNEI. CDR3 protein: CASSGQGGQPQHF. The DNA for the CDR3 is TGTGCCAGCAGTGGACAGGGAGGTCAGCCCCAGCATTTT.

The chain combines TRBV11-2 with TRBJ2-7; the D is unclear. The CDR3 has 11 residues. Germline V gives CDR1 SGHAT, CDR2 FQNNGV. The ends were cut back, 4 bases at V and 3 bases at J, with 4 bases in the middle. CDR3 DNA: TGTGCCAGCAGCTCAAACTACGAGCAGTACTTC. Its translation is CASSSNYEQYF.

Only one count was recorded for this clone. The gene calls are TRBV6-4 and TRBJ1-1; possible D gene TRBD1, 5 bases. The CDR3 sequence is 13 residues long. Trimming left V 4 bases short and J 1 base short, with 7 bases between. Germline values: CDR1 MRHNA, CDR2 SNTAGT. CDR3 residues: CASSGQGNTEAFF. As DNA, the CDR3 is TGTGCCAGCAGTGGTCAGGGGAACACTGAAGCTTTCTTT.

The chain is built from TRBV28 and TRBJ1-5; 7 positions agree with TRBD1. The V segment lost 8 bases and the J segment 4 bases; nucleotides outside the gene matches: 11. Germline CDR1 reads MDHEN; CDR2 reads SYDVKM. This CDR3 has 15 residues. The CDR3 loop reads CASSRPTGINQPQHF. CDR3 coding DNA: TGTGCCAGCTCACGCCCGACAGGGATAAATCAGCCCCAGCATTTT.

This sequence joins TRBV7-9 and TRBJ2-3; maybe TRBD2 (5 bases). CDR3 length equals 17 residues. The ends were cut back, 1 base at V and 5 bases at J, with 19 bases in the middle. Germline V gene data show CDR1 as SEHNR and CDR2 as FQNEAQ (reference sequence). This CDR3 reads CASSLVGVGLAEDTQYF. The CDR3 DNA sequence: TGTGCCAGCAGCTTAGTCGGAGTGGGTCTAGCAGAAGATACGCAGTATTTT.

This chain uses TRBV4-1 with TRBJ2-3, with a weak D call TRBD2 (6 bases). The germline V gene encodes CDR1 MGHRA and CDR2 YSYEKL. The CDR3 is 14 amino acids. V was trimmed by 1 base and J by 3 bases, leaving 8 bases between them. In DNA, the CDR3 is TGCGCCAGCAGCCAAGGGCTAGCGACAGATACGCAGTATTTT. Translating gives CASSQGLATDTQYF.

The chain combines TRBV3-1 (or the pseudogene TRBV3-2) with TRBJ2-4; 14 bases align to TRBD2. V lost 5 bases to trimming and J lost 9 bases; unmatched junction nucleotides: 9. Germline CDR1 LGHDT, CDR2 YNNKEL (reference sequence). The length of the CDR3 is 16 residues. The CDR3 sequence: CASSTRTSGRLGIQYF. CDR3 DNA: TGTGCCAGCAGCACCCGGACTAGCGGGAGGTTGGGCATTCAGTACTTC.

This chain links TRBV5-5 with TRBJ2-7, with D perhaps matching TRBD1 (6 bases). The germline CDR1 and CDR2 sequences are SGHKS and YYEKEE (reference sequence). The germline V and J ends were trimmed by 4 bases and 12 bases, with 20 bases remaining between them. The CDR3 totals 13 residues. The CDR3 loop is CASSKPGTRGPYF. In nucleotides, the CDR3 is TGTGCCAGCAGCAAACCCGGGACAAGGGGCCCGTACTTC.

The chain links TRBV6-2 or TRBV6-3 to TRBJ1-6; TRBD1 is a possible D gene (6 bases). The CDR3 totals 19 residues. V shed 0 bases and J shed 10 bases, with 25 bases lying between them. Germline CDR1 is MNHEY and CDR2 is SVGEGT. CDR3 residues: CASSYSLQQGRRSRSPLHF. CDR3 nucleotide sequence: TGTGCCAGCAGTTACTCCCTTCAACAGGGTCGTCGGTCAAGATCACCCCTCCACTTT.

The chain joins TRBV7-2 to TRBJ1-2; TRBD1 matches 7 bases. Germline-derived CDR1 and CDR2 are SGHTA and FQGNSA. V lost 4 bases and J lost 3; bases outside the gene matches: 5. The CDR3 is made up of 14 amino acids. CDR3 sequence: CASSSGQDYYGYTF. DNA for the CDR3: TGTGCCAGCAGCTCCGGACAGGACTACTATGGCTACACCTTC.

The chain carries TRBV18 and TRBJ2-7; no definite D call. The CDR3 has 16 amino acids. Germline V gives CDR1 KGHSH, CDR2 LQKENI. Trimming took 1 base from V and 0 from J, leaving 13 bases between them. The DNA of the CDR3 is TGTGCCAGCTCACCACTTAGTCGATTGAGCTCCTACGAGCAGTACTTC. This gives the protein CASSPLSRLSSYEQYF.

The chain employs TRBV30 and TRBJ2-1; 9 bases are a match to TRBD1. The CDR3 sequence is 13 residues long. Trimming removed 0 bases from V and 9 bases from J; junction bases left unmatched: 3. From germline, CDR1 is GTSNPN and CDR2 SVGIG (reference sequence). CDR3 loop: CAWSVDRGTEQFF. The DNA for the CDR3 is TGTGCCTGGAGTGTAGACAGGGGGACTGAGCAGTTCTTC.

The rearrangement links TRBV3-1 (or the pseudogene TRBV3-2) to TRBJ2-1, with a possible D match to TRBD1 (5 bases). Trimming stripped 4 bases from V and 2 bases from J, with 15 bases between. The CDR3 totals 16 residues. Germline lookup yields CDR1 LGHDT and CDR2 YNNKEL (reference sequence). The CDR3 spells CASSLGRLAAYNEQFF. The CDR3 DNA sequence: TGTGCCAGCAGCCTGGGGCGCCTGGCCGCCTACAATGAGCAGTTCTTC.

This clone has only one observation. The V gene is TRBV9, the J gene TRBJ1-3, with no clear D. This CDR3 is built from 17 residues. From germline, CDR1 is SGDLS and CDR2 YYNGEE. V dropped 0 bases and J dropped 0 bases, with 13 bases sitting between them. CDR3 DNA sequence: TGTGCCAGCAGCGTAGCCCTAGGCCCTTACTCTGGAAACACCATATATTTT. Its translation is CASSVALGPYSGNTIYF.

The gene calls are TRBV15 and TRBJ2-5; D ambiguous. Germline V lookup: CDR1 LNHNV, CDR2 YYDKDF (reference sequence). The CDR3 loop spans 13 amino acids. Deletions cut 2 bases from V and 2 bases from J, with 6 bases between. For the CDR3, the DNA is TGTGCCACCAGCAGAAATCCGCAAGAGACCCAGTACTTC. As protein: CATSRNPQETQYF.

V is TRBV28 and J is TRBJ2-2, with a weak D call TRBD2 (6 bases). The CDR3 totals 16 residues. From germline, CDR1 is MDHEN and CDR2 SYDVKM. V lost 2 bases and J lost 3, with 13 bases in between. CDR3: CASSLATGVDTGELFF. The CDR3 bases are TGTGCCAGCAGTTTAGCCACGGGAGTCGACACCGGGGAGCTGTTTTTT.

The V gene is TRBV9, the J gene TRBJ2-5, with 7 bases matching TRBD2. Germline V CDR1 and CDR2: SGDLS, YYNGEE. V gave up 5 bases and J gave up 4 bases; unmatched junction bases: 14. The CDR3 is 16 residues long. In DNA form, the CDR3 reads TGTGCCAGCAGTGACTCACCGGGACTAACCACAGAGACCCAGTACTTC. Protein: CASSDSPGLTTETQYF.

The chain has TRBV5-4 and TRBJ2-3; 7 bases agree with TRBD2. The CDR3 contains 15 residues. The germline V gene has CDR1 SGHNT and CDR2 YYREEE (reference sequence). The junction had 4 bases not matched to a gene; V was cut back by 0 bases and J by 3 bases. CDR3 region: CASSLVQGGTDTQYF. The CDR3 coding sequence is TGTGCCAGCAGCTTGGTTCAGGGAGGGACAGATACGCAGTATTTT.

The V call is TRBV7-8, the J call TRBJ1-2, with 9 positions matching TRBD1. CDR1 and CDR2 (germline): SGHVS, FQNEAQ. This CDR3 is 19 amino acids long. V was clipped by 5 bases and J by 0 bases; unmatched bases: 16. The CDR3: CASSAQATGGFSPNYGYTF. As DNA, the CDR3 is TGTGCCAGCAGCGCCCAAGCCACAGGGGGCTTCTCTCCTAACTATGGCTACACCTTC.

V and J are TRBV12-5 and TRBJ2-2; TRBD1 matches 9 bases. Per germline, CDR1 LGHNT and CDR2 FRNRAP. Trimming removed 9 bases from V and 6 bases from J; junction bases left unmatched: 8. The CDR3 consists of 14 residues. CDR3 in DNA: TGTGCTAGCGCCGGGACAGGGATAGCCGGGGAGCTGTTTTTT. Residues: CASAGTGIAGELFF.

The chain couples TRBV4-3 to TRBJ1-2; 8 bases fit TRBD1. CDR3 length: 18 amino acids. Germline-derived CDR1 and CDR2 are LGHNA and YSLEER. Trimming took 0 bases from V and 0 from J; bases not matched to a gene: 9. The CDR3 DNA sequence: TGCGCCAGCAGCCAAGATGGGCAGGGGGCTGGAGCTAACTATGGCTACACCTTC. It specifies CASSQDGQGAGANYGYTF.

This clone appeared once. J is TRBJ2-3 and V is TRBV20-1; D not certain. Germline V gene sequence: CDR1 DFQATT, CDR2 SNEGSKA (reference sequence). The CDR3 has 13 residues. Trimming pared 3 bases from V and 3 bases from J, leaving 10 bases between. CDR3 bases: TGCAGTGCTAGTGCGGCAGGTACAGATACGCAGTATTTT. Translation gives CSASAAGTDTQYF.

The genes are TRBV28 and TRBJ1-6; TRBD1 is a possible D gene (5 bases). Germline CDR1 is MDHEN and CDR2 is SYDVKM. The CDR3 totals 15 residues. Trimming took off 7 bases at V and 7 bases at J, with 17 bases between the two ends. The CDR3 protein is CASTSKGNPNSPLHF. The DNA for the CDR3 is TGTGCCAGCACCTCCAAGGGGAACCCCAATTCACCCCTCCACTTT.

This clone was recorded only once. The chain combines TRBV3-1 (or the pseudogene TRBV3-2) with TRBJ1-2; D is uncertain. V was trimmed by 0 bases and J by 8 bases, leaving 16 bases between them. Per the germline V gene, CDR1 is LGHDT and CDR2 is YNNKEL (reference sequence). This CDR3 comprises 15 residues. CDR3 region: CASSQDLNRVGGYTF. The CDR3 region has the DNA TGTGCCAGCAGCCAAGATCTTAACAGAGTAGGAGGCTACACCTTC.

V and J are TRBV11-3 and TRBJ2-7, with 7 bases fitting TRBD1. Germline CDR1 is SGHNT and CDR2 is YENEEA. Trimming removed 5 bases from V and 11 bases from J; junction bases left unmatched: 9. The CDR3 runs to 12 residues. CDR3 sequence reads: CASSDPSGTEYF. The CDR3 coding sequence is TGTGCCAGCAGCGACCCCTCCGGGACAGAGTACTTC.

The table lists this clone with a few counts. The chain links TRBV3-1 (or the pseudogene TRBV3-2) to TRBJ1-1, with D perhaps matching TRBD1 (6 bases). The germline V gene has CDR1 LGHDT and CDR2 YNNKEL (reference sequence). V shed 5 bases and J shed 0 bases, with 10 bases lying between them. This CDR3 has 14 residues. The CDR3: CASSGQSMNTEAFF. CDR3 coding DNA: TGTGCCAGCAGCGGACAGAGCATGAACACTGAAGCTTTCTTT.

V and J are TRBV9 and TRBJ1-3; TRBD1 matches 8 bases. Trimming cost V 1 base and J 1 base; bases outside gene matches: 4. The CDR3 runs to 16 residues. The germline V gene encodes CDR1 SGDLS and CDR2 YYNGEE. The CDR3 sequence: CASSVRTGGSGNTIYF. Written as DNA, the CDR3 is TGTGCCAGCAGCGTAAGAACAGGGGGTTCTGGAAACACCATATATTTT.

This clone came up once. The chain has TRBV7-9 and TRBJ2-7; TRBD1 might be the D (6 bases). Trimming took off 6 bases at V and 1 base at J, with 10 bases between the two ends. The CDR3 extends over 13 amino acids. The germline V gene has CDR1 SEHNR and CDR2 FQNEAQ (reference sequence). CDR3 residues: CASSTGKSYEQYF. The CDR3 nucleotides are TGTGCCAGCAGTACAGGGAAATCCTACGAGCAGTACTTC.